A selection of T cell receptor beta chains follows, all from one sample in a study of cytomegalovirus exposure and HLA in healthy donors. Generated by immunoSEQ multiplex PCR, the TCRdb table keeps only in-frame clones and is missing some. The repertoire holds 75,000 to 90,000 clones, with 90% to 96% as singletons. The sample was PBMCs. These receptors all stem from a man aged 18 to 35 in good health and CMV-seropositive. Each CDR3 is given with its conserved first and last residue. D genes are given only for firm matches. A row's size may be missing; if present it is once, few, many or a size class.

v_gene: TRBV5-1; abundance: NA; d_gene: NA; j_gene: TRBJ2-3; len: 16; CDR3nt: TGCGCCAGCAGCTTTTTCACTTTATCGAGCACAGATACGCAGTATTTT; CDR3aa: CASSFFTLSSTDTQYF
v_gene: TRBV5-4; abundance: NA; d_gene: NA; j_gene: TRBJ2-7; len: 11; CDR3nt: TGTGCCAGCAGCTTGCTCGGCGAGCAGTACTTC; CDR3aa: CASSLLGEQYF
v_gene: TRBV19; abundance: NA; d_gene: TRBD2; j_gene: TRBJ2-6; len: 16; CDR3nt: TGTGCCAGTAGTATAAGCGGGGGCTCTGGGGCCAACGTCCTGACTTTC; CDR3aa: CASSISGGSGANVLTF
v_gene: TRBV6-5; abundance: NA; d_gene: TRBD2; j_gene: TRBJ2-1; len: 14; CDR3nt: TGTGCCAGCAGTTACCTAGCGGCGGGGAATGAGCAGTTCTTC; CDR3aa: CASSYLAAGNEQFF
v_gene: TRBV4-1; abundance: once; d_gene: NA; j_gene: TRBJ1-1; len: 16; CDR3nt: TGCGCCAGCAGCCCCCGACCGGGCCGGGATGTCACTGAAGCTTTCTTT; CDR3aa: CASSPRPGRDVTEAFF
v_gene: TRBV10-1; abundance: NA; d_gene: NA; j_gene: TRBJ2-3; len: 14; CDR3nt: TGCGCCAGCAGTGAAGAGCGGAGCACAGATACGCAGTATTTT; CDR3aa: CASSEERSTDTQYF
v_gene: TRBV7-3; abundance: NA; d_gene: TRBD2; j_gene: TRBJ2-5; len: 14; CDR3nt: TGTGCCAGCAGCCCCATGGGACTAGAAGAGACCCAGTACTTC; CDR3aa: CASSPMGLEETQYF
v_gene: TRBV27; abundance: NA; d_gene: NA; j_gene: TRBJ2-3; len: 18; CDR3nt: TGTGCCAGCAGTTTACGGGGTATAGGGATAGAGATCCCAGATACGCAGTATTTT; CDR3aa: CASSLRGIGIEIPDTQYF
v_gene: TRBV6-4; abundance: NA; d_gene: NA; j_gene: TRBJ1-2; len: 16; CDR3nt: TGTGCCAGCAGTGTCCACCCGGGAGGGGAGGTCTATGGCTACACCTTC; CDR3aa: CASSVHPGGEVYGYTF
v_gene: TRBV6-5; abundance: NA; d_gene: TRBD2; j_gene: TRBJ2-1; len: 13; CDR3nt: TGTGCCACCGGACTAGCCACCTACAATGAGCAGTTCTTC; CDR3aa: CATGLATYNEQFF
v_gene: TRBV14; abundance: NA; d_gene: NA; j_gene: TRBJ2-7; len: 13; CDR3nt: TGTGCCAGCAGCCTGGCCCCCAGGAACGAGCAGTACTTC; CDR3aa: CASSLAPRNEQYF
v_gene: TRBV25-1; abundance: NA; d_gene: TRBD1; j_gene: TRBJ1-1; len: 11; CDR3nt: TGTGCCAGCATAGGGGGCTTGGAGGCTTTCTTT; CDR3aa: CASIGGLEAFF
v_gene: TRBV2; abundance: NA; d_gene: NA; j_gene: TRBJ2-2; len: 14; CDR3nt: TGTGCCAGCAGGATGGACTTGAACACCGGGGAGCTGTTTTTT; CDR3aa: CASRMDLNTGELFF
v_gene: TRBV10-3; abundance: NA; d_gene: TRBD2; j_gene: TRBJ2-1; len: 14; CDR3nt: TGTGCCATCCTAGCGGGAGGGCCAGGGAATGAGCAGTTCTTC; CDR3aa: CAILAGGPGNEQFF
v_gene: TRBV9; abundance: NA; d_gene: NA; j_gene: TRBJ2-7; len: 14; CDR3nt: TGTGCCAGCAGCGTAGGCTGGAGCTCCTACGAGCAGTACTTC; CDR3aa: CASSVGWSSYEQYF
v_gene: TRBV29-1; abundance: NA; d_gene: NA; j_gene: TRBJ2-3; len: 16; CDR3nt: TGCAGCGTCCCCCCCCGTGGCAGGGGGGAACCAGATACGCAGTATTTT; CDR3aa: CSVPPRGRGEPDTQYF
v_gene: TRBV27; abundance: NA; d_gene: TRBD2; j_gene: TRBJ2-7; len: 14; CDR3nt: TGTGCCAGCAGCCAAGCGGGATTAACGTACGAGCAGTACTTC; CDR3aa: CASSQAGLTYEQYF
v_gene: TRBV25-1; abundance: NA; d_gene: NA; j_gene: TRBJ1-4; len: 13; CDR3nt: TGTGCCAGCACCGGGACTGTAGGGGAAAAACTGTTTTTT; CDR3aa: CASTGTVGEKLFF
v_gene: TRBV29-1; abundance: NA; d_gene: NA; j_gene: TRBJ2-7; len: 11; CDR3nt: TGCAGCGTTCTGGGAGCCTACGAGCAGTACTTC; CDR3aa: CSVLGAYEQYF
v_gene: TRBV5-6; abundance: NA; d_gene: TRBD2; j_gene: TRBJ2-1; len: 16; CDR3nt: TGTGCCAGCAGCCCTACTTCCGGGACTAGTTCCAATGAGCAGTTCTTC; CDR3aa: CASSPTSGTSSNEQFF
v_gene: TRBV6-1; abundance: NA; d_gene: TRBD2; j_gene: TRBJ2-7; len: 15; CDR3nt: TGTGCCAGCAGGATTTTAGCGGGAGGGCCGGGCGAGCAGTACTTC; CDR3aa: CASRILAGGPGEQYF
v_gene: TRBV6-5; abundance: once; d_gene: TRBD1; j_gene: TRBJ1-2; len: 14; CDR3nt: TGTGCCAGCAGTTACGTCGGGACAGGCTATGGCTACACCTTC; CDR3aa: CASSYVGTGYGYTF